The 22 T cell receptor beta chains reported below all come from one sample, sequenced in a study of cytomegalovirus exposure and HLA in healthy donors. Primers: 60 Vbeta forward and 13 Jbeta reverse. Assay used: immunoSEQ multiplex PCR; TCRdb lists only in-frame clones, some missing. This table holds 75,000 to 95,000 clones, less than 65% found once. Sequencing was carried out using PBMCs. The receptors were sampled from a woman in her twenties or thirties in good health and CMV-seronegative.

This chain connects TRBV10-3 to TRBJ2-5; 8 bases line up with TRBD1. V shed 6 bases, J shed 3 bases, and the junction held 9 bases outside the gene matches. Germline CDR1 ENHRY, CDR2 SYGVKD. There are 15 residues in the CDR3. CDR3 loop: CAIRKDRAGKETQYF. CDR3 nucleotides: TGTGCCATCAGAAAGGACAGGGCGGGGAAAGAGACCCAGTACTTC.

This clone was seen more than once but under ten times. This same CDR3 is encoded by further DNA sequences in the sample. The V call is TRBV5-4, the J call TRBJ1-4; 8 bases agree with TRBD1. This CDR3 region has 14 residues. Germline lookup yields CDR1 SGHNT and CDR2 YYREEE (reference sequence). V trimming: 2 bases; J trimming: 7 bases; junction bases outside the gene matches: 4. In DNA form, the CDR3 reads TGTGCCAGCAGCTTAGACAGGGGTAGTGAAAAACTGTTTTTT. It yields the protein CASSLDRGSEKLFF. Drawing the rest from reference TRBV5-4 and TRBJ1-4, the complete variable domain is ETGVTQSPTHLIKTRGQQVTLRCSSQSGHNTVSWYQQALGQGPQFIFQYYREEENGRGNFPPRFSGLQFPNYSSELNVNALELDDSALYLCASSLDRGSEKLFFGSGTQLSVL.

The chain joins TRBV27 to TRBJ1-5; 7 nucleotides line up with TRBD1. V shed 6 bases and J 0 bases; nucleotides not matched to a gene: 5. CDR3 length: 15 residues. From germline, CDR1 is MNHEY and CDR2 SMNVEV (reference sequence). CDR3 DNA: TGTGCCAGCAGCCGCGACAGGGCTAGCAATCAGCCCCAGCATTTT. It encodes CASSRDRASNQPQHF.

The CDR3 spells CASSPAGAGPYEQYF. The DNA for the CDR3 is TGTGCCAGTAGCCCGGCGGGGGCCGGGCCCTACGAGCAGTACTTC. The chain couples TRBV19 to TRBJ2-7; D possibly corresponds to TRBD2 (7 bases). The CDR3 has 15 amino acids. Germline V gives CDR1 LNHDA, CDR2 SQIVND (reference sequence). V gave up 6 bases and J gave up 2 bases, with 17 bases separating them.

This clone has only a few counts. The chain combines TRBV4-1 with TRBJ1-1, with 9 bases matching TRBD1. CDR1 is MGHRA, CDR2 YSYEKL, per germline. The J segment lost 3 bases and the V segment lost 1 base, leaving 3 bases of the junction unmatched. The CDR3 loop spans 15 amino acids. CDR3 DNA sequence: TGCGCCAGCAGCCAAGGGTGGACAGGGGACACTGAAGCTTTCTTT. Protein product: CASSQGWTGDTEAFF.

This clone was detected only once. This CDR3 reads CASSVAGQGTEAFF. Written as DNA, the CDR3 is TGTGCCAGCAGCGTAGCTGGACAGGGTACTGAAGCTTTCTTT. The V gene is TRBV9, the J gene TRBJ1-1; 8 bases agree with TRBD1. Germline V gene sequence: CDR1 SGDLS, CDR2 YYNGEE. V was clipped by 0 bases and J by 5 bases; unmatched bases: 3. The CDR3 consists of 14 residues. Based on the CDR3 plus reference TRBV9 and TRBJ1-1, the full variable domain is DSGVTQTPKHLITATGQRVTLRCSPRSGDLSVYWYQQSLDQGLQFLIQYYNGEERAKGNILERFSAQQFPDLHSELNLSSLELGDSALYFCASSVAGQGTEAFFGQGTRLTVV.

This clone was seen only a few times. V and J are TRBV5-8 and TRBJ2-3; D is possibly TRBD1 (6 bases). This CDR3 has 15 amino acids. CDR1 is SGHTS and CDR2 is YDEGEE in the germline V gene. V was clipped by 7 bases and J by 1 base, with 16 bases between them. This chain's CDR3 is CASGGPKERTDTQYF. In DNA, the CDR3 is TGTGCCAGCGGGGGCCCAAAGGAGCGCACAGATACGCAGTATTTT.

The chain links TRBV5-1 to TRBJ2-1; 7 bases match TRBD2. The CDR3 spans 15 residues. Germline lookup yields CDR1 SGHRS and CDR2 YFSETQ. J lost 6 bases, V lost 4 bases, and 10 bases had no gene match. CDR3: CASSGRASGANEQFF. The CDR3, as DNA: TGCGCCAGCAGCGGTAGGGCCAGCGGGGCCAATGAGCAGTTCTTC.

This sequence joins TRBV5-1 and TRBJ2-4; D perhaps matches TRBD2 (5 bases). Germline V CDR1 and CDR2: SGHRS, YFSETQ. This CDR3 has 14 amino acids. V lost 0 bases, J lost 1 base, and 5 bases lay in between. The CDR3 DNA reads as TGCGCCAGCAGCTTGGGGGAGGCCAAAAACATTCAGTACTTC. The encoded protein is CASSLGEAKNIQYF. The entire variable domain, with the rest obtained from reference TRBV5-1 and TRBJ2-4, is as follows: KAGVTQTPRYLIKTRGQQVTLSCSPISGHRSVSWYQQTPGQGLQFLFEYFSETQRNKGNFPGRFSGRQFSNSRSEMNVSTLELGDSALYLCASSLGEAKNIQYFGAGTRLSVL.

The J gene is TRBJ2-7, the V gene TRBV28; D is uncertain. This CDR3 has 13 residues. Germline V CDR1 and CDR2: MDHEN, SYDVKM. Deletions cut 2 bases from V and 6 bases from J, with 11 bases between. Here the CDR3 DNA reads TGTGCCAGCAGTTTACCACAGAGCTTCGAGCAGTACTTC. Its translation is CASSLPQSFEQYF.

This clone was seen just once. The chain is built from TRBV5-1 and TRBJ1-2; 7 nucleotides agree with TRBD1. Germline loops: CDR1 SGHRS, CDR2 YFSETQ. CDR3 length equals 11 residues. After removal of 5 bases from V and 8 bases from J, the junction contained 3 bases not matched to a gene. CDR3 sequence (DNA): TGCGCCAGCAGTCGAGGGGGCGGCTACACCTTC. The encoded protein is CASSRGGGYTF.

This clone appeared a few times. The rearrangement joins TRBV5-1 to TRBJ1-2, with D possibly matching TRBD1 (6 bases). Trimming shortened V by 0 bases and J by 4 bases, and 13 bases separated the two germline ends. The length of the CDR3 is 15 residues. CDR1 is SGHRS and CDR2 is YFSETQ in the germline V gene. In DNA form, the CDR3 reads TGCGCCAGCAGCTTGGAGACAGGAGAGCGCTATGGCTACACCTTC. As protein: CASSLETGERYGYTF.

The V gene is TRBV7-9, the J gene TRBJ1-1; tentative D call: TRBD1 (5 bases). CDR3 length equals 15 residues. Per germline, CDR1 SEHNR and CDR2 FQNEAQ (reference sequence). Trimming removed 0 bases at V and 5 bases at J, with 13 bases between. The CDR3 DNA reads as TGTGCCAGCAGCTTAGCGTGGGACTCTCAAACTGAAGCTTTCTTT. Protein product: CASSLAWDSQTEAFF.

This clone has only one observation. The chain links TRBV7-9 to TRBJ2-7; 11 nucleotides align to TRBD1. V shed 1 base and J 2 bases; nucleotides not matched to a gene: 7. The CDR3 runs 17 residues. CDR1 is SEHNR, CDR2 FQNEAQ, per germline (reference sequence). The CDR3 here is CASSLVPGQGVAYEQYF. DNA for the CDR3: TGTGCCAGCAGCTTAGTCCCGGGACAGGGGGTCGCCTACGAGCAGTACTTC.

This clone was observed a few times. The chain links TRBV2 to TRBJ2-7; possibly TRBD1 for D (5 bases). The V and J ends lost 7 bases and 3 bases respectively, with 22 bases between them. There are 16 residues in the CDR3. The V gene's germline CDR1 is SNHLY and CDR2 FYNNEI. The CDR3 bases are TGTGCCAGCACCCAAAGGGGAACAGTCGCTATCTACGAGCAGTACTTC. It yields the protein CASTQRGTVAIYEQYF.

Worth noting for this clone: An end of the junction does not agree with germline; a read error may underlie this. The chain is built from TRBV6-1 and TRBJ2-1, with 11 positions matching TRBD1. The CDR3 runs to 17 residues. Germline V CDR1 and CDR2: MNHNS, SASEGT. As DNA, the CDR3 is TGTGCCAGCAGAGAAGTTATGGGGACAGGGGGGAGTAATGAGCAGTTCTTC. It yields the protein CASREVMGTGGSNEQFF.

This clone has a handful of counts. The J gene is TRBJ1-5, the V gene TRBV18; weak D call: TRBD1 (6 bases). The CDR3 is 14 residues long. Looked up from germline, CDR1 is KGHSH and CDR2 is LQKENI. Trimming took 4 bases from V and 4 from J, leaving 11 bases between them. The DNA of the CDR3 is TGTGCCAGCTCACATCGGGACAAGAATCAGCCCCAGCATTTT. Its protein product is CASSHRDKNQPQHF.

The CDR3 DNA follows: TGTGCCAGCAGCTTAGACAGTTCCTACAATGAGCAGTTCTTC. It encodes CASSLDSSYNEQFF. J is TRBJ2-1 and V is TRBV11-2; no clear D gene. V was pared by 0 bases and J by 1 base, with 4 bases between. The germline V gene encodes CDR1 SGHAT and CDR2 FQNNGV. This CDR3 has 14 amino acids.

A few counts support this clone. At the DNA level, this CDR3 is encoded by other sequences in the same sample as well. The V and J genes are TRBV11-2 and TRBJ1-1; D unclear. Germline values: CDR1 SGHAT, CDR2 FQNNGV. The CDR3 runs to 13 residues. V was shortened by 1 base and J by 4 bases, with 7 bases between the two germline ends. The CDR3 DNA sequence: TGTGCCAGCAGCTTAGGCCGGGGCACTGAAGCTTTCTTT. Its protein product is CASSLGRGTEAFF.

This rearrangement joins TRBV11-2 to TRBJ1-6; 9 bases are a match to TRBD1. CDR3 length equals 15 residues. J lost 6 bases, V lost 5 bases, and 5 bases had no gene match. Germline V lookup: CDR1 SGHAT, CDR2 FQNNGV. The CDR3 DNA reads TGTGCCAGCAGCCCGCCGGGACAGGGTAATTCACCCCTCCACTTT. Its protein product is CASSPPGQGNSPLHF. Drawing the rest from reference TRBV11-2 and TRBJ1-6, the complete variable domain is EAGVAQSPRYKIIEKRQSVAFWCNPISGHATLYWYQQILGQGPKLLIQFQNNGVVDDSQLPKDRFSAERLKGVDSTLKIQPAKLEDSAVYLCASSPPGQGNSPLHFGNGTRLTVT.

This chain joins TRBV6-4 and TRBJ2-7; D might be TRBD2 (5 bases). The CDR3 spans 13 residues. V shed 0 bases and J shed 5 bases, with 8 bases lying between them. Germline CDR1 is MRHNA and CDR2 is SNTAGT. The CDR3 is CASSDSEVHEQYF. Here the CDR3 DNA reads TGTGCCAGCAGTGACTCGGAGGTCCACGAGCAGTACTTC.

The rearrangement joins TRBV5-5 to TRBJ2-7; 7 bases are shared with TRBD1. J was trimmed by 4 bases and V by 3 bases; bases with no gene match: 1. The germline CDR1 and CDR2 sequences are SGHKS and YYEKEE (reference sequence). The CDR3 has 12 amino acids. The CDR3: CASSYRGYEQYF. DNA for the CDR3: TGTGCCAGCAGCTACAGGGGTTACGAGCAGTACTTC.